This is a list of T cell receptor beta chains from one sample in a study of T cell responses to AZD1222 COVID-19 vaccine. Profiled with immunoSEQ multiplex PCR; TCRdb holds only in-frame clones, not every one. The table lists fewer than 130,000 clones, 81% of them singletons. The specimen comprised peripheral blood, sampled on day 0 of AZD1222 vaccination. The receptors derive from an adult in good health. CDR3s include the opening cysteine and the closing phenylalanine or tryptophan. Fields, in order: V gene, clone size, D gene, J gene, CDR3 DNA, CDR3 protein. D genes are given only for firm matches. The size of a clone is reported for some rows only, either as once, few or many, or as a class for expanded clones.

>TRBV30|few|.|TRBJ2-7
TGTGCCTGGAGTGTAATCAGCGGTCTGCAGTACTTC
CAWSVISGLQYF
>TRBV7-9|.|.|TRBJ1-5
TGTGCCAGCAGCTTAGATTCTCAGCCCCAGCATTTT
CASSLDSQPQHF
>TRBV7-2|once|.|TRBJ1-4
TGTGCCAGCAGCTCGGACCGAGGTGGGGAAAAACTGTTTTTT
CASSSDRGGEKLFF
>TRBV29-1|once|TRBD2|TRBJ2-3
TGCAGCGCCGGCTTCGGGCGGGGGGGAGACACAGATACGCAGTATTTT
CSAGFGRGGDTDTQYF
>TRBV27|.|TRBD1|TRBJ1-5
TGTGCCAGCAGTTTAACAGGGGGCTATGGCAATCAGCCCCAGCATTTT
CASSLTGGYGNQPQHF
>TRBV18|.|.|TRBJ2-7
TGTGCCAGCTCACCTAGCCGGGACCAAGAGCAGTACTTC
CASSPSRDQEQYF
>TRBV18|.|.|TRBJ2-5
TGTGCCAGCTCACTATCAAATCCGGGGCTAAAAGAGACCCAGTACTTC
CASSLSNPGLKETQYF
>TRBV28|once|.|TRBJ1-2
TGTGCCAGCAGTATTAGGTCCCGCAGGACTGGCTACACCTTC
CASSIRSRRTGYTF
>TRBV11-3|.|.|TRBJ1-1
TGTGCCAGCAGCTTAGGGAGGAACACTGAAGCTTTCTTT
CASSLGRNTEAFF
>TRBV3-1/TRBV3-2|.|TRBD1|TRBJ1-2
TGTGCCAGCAGCCAAGATATTGGGACAGGGCCGATTCCTATTAACTATGGCTACACCTTC
CASSQDIGTGPIPINYGYTF
>TRBV3-1/TRBV3-2|.|TRBD1|TRBJ2-7
TGTGCCAGCAGCCCCCGCGACAGGGGGCTTGTTGAGCAGTACTTC
CASSPRDRGLVEQYF
>TRBV10-3|.|TRBD1|TRBJ2-1
TGTGCCATCCGGGACAGGGGTTACAATGAGCAGTTCTTC
CAIRDRGYNEQFF
>TRBV27|.|.|TRBJ2-5
TGTGCCAGCAGTAAGCGGTGGGGCCCAGAGACCCAGTACTTC
CASSKRWGPETQYF
>TRBV28|.|.|TRBJ1-2
TGTGCCAGCAGTCCCCCCGCCGTTCTCTATGGCTACACCTTC
CASSPPAVLYGYTF
>TRBV18|few|TRBD2|TRBJ2-1
TGTGCCAGCTCACCACGTCCGGGAGGTGAGCAGTTCTTC
CASSPRPGGEQFF
>TRBV9|medium-sized|.|TRBJ1-1
TGTGCCAGCAGCGTAGGGTGGGCAGCTGAAGCTTTCTTT
CASSVGWAAEAFF